This T cell receptor (beta chain) was sequenced during a study of blood T cell repertoires in COVID-19. Sequencing used immunoSEQ multiplex PCR; TCRdb keeps in-frame clones, though not all of them. The sample lists roughly 220,000 clones; 80% to 90% were seen once. The sample taken for sequencing was peripheral blood. This receptor was obtained from a woman aged 60-75 years who had recovered from COVID-19.

The CDR3 spells CASSQAERGVTDTQYF. CDR3 DNA: TGTGCCAGCAGCCAAGCGGAGCGGGGGGTGACTGATACGCAGTATTTT. The V and J genes are TRBV3-1 (or the pseudogene TRBV3-2) and TRBJ2-3; 9 bases agree with TRBD2. J gave up 6 bases and V 1 base, and 8 bases lay outside the gene matches. CDR3 length: 16 residues. The V gene's germline CDR1 is LGHDT and CDR2 YNNKEL (reference sequence).